This T cell receptor (beta chain) was sequenced during a study of cytomegalovirus exposure and HLA in healthy donors. CDR1 is MNHNS and CDR2 is SASEGT in the germline V gene. This CDR3 is built from 15 residues. V lost 4 bases to trimming and J lost 0 bases; unmatched junction nucleotides: 2. Libraries were prepared by immunoSEQ multiplex PCR; TCRdb keeps only in-frame clonotypes and omits some of them. The sample records about 160,000 clones, 85% to 90% being singletons. Among the approximately 130 subjects of the validation cohort, separate from the roughly 700-subject first cohort, were the donors.

Sequenced material: PBMCs. The TCR was taken from a man aged 18 to 29 in good health and CMV-seropositive. This chain connects TRBV6-1 to TRBJ2-1, with 8 positions matching TRBD2. For the CDR3, the DNA is TGTGCCAGCAGTGGCGGACTAGCCTCCTACAATGAGCAGTTCTTC. Residues: CASSGGLASYNEQFF.